The 11 T cell receptor beta chains presented below share a single source sample, sequenced in a study of T cells in women clearing cervical HPV infection. Method: immunoSEQ multiplex PCR; TCRdb's copy keeps in-frame clones and lacks some. The sample includes about 33,000 clones. Sequenced: blood buffy coat. Source of these receptors: a woman between 18 and 70 years old with a cervical HPV16 infection that either progressed to CIN3+ or cleared (not recorded which).

Regarding this clone: From the germline J gene comes the end of the CDR3, since the read stops 3 residues before it. This chain links TRBV24-1 with TRBJ2-1, with a weak D call TRBD2 (5 bases). This CDR3 has 15 residues. CDR1 and CDR2 from the germline V gene are KGHDR and SFDVKD. Trimming removed 3 bases from V and 7 bases from J, with 15 bases in between. Incomplete CDR3 DNA: TGTGCCACCAGTGATACGCAGACTCCGGGGAATGAG. Translated, it gives CATSDTQTPGNE. The whole CDR3 sequence reads CATSDTQTPGNEQFF.

Comments on this clone: The CDR3 is cut off 3 residues early in the read; its end comes from the germline J gene. This chain uses TRBV7-9 with TRBJ1-2; 7 bases map to TRBD1. The germline gives CDR1 SEHNR, CDR2 FQNEAQ (reference sequence). V was pared by 7 bases and J by 2 bases, with 7 bases of the junction left unmatched. This CDR3 is built from 14 residues. CDR3 sequence: CASTGRTGNYGYTF. The CDR3 bases that were read are TGTGCCAGCACTGGCCGGACAGGCAACTATGGC.

Worth noting for this clone: Read coverage stops 3 residues before the CDR3 terminus; the germline J gene supplies the remainder. The chain is built from TRBV28 and TRBJ1-2; 8 nucleotides agree with TRBD1. This CDR3 has 15 amino acids. Germline CDR1 and CDR2: MDHEN and SYDVKM. Unmatched junction bases numbered 10, after V lost 8 bases and J lost 2 bases. The CDR3 loop reads CASRPRAGGNYGYTF. Incomplete CDR3 DNA: TGTGCCAGCCGCCCTCGGGCAGGGGGCAACTATGGC.

The covered CDR3 bases are TGCAGTGCCCTCCCCACTAGCGGGAGTTCGGAGACC. The encoded protein is CSALPTSGSSET. The CDR3, in full, reads CSALPTSGSSETQYF. J is TRBJ2-5 and V is TRBV20-1; 11 bases match TRBD2. The read halts 3 residues ahead of the CDR3 end, with the missing end drawn from the germline J gene. V dropped 6 bases and J dropped 5; count of bases not matched to a gene: 11. CDR1 DFQATT and CDR2 SNEGSKA come from the germline V gene (reference sequence). This CDR3 comprises 15 residues.

Regarding this clone: With the read ending 3 residues before the CDR3 end, the germline J gene is used to fill in that end. The chain employs TRBV7-2 and TRBJ2-5; 13 nucleotides agree with TRBD2. The CDR3 runs 14 residues. The V and J ends lost 5 bases and 5 bases, in that order; junction bases with no gene match: 2. Germline loops: CDR1 SGHTA, CDR2 FQGNSA. The CDR3: CASSATSGRETQYF. CDR3 DNA (partial): TGTGCCAGCAGCGCGACTAGCGGGAGGGAGACC.

A note on this clone: One junction end disagrees with the germline gene, perhaps due to a read error. Other DNA sequences in this sample translate to the same CDR3. CDR3 sequence reads: CASLFRGSSGNTIYF. CDR3 bases read: TGTGCCAGCCTTTTCAGGGGAAGCTCTGGAAACACT. This chain joins TRBV5-6 and TRBJ1-3, with D tentatively TRBD1 (6 bases). With the read ending 3 residues before the CDR3 end, the germline J gene is used to fill in that end. The CDR3 spans 15 residues. Germline values: CDR1 SGHDT, CDR2 YYEEEE. Combining the CDR3 with reference TRBV5-6 and TRBJ1-3 gives the whole variable domain DAGVTQSPTHLIKTRGQQVTLRCSPKSGHDTVSWYQQALGQGPQFIFQYYEEEERQRGNFPDRFSGHQFPNYSSELNVNALLLGDSALYLCASLFRGSSGNTIYFGEGSWLTVV.

Points on this clone: The CDR3 goes on 3 residues after the read ends, and that part is filled in from the germline J gene. This chain uses TRBV5-1 with TRBJ2-2; D is perhaps TRBD2 (6 bases). V was pared by 4 bases and J by 5 bases, with 15 bases between. Germline V gene sequence: CDR1 SGHRS, CDR2 YFSETQ. The CDR3 is 15 residues long. This CDR3 is CASSPAEGRTGELFF. The sequenced part of the CDR3 DNA is TGCGCCAGCAGCCCCGCGGAGGGGCGAACCGGGGAG.

To note about this clone: The observed sequence ends 3 residues before the CDR3 terminus, with the missing tail filled in from the germline J gene. V and J are TRBV10-3 and TRBJ1-1; TRBD1 aligns across 7 bases. The CDR3 contains 12 residues. Germline assignment: CDR1 ENHRY and CDR2 SYGVKD. CDR3 loop: CAISDPGGRAFF. The covered CDR3 bases are TGTGCCATCAGTGATCCAGGGGGAAGA.

On this clone: Read coverage stops 3 residues before the CDR3 terminus; the germline J gene supplies the remainder. The genes are TRBV2 and TRBJ2-5, with D hard to call. The CDR3 has 11 residues. Germline CDR1 is SNHLY and CDR2 is FYNNEI. Trimming shortened V by 5 bases and J by 5 bases, and 6 bases separated the two germline ends. CDR3 sequence reads: CASSFGETQYF. The DNA read from the CDR3 is TGTGCCAGCAGTTTCGGGGAGACC.

With regard to this clone: The observed sequence ends 3 residues before the CDR3 terminus, with the missing tail filled in from the germline J gene. The chain employs TRBV20-1 and TRBJ2-1, with 10 bases lining up with TRBD1. Germline loops: CDR1 DFQATT, CDR2 SNEGSKA (reference sequence). V lost 6 bases and J lost 4; bases outside the gene matches: 6. CDR3 length: 14 amino acids. CDR3 sequence reads: CSAQDRGFYNEQFF. CDR3 DNA, as far as it was read: TGCAGTGCGCAGGACAGGGGGTTTTACAATGAG.

A note on this clone: The read ends 3 residues before the CDR3 terminus; that terminus is restored from the germline J gene. The J gene is TRBJ2-5, the V gene TRBV7-7; TRBD1 is a possible D gene (6 bases). V lost 5 bases, J lost 5 bases, and 12 bases lay in between. This CDR3 is built from 13 residues. The germline V gene has CDR1 SSHAT and CDR2 FNYEAQ (reference sequence). The chain's CDR3 is CASSDRLLETQYF. The covered CDR3 bases are TGTGCCAGCAGCGACAGGCTTTTGGAGACC.